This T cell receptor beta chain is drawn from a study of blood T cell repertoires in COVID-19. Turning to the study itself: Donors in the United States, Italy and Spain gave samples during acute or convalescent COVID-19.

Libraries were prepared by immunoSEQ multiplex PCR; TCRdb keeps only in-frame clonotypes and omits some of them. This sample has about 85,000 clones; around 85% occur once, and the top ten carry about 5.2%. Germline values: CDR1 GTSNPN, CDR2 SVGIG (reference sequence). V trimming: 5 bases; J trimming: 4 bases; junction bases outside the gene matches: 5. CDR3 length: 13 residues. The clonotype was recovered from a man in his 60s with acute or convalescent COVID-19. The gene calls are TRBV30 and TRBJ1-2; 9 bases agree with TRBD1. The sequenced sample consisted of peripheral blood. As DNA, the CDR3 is TGTGCCTGGGGTACAGGGGGCGGCTATGGCTACACCTTC. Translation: CAWGTGGGYGYTF.